The T cell receptor (beta chain) under discussion was sequenced for a study of long-term antiretroviral therapy in people with HIV. Findings of the study overall: Diversity measured after ART increased yet remained under transplant donor controls. Those clones which expanded before ART made up the dominant part of the repertoire at all time points.

On this clone: Antigen unknown.

This was the immunoSEQ v3.0 assay at survey level. Only in-frame clones appear in the TCRdb table, and some are missing; sequencing was by immunoSEQ multiplex PCR. The sample lists 35,000 to 40,000 clones, roughly four fifths occurring once. The CDR3 extends over 14 amino acids. Germline-derived CDR1 and CDR2 are ENHRY and SYGVKD. The J segment lost 3 bases and the V segment lost 10 bases, leaving 9 bases of the junction unmatched. The source is a man aged 18 to 29 with HIV. The sequencing here drew on unsorted PBMCs, taken 0.3 years after starting antiretroviral therapy. The chain joins TRBV10-3 to TRBJ2-5; the match to TRBD2 covers 9 bases. In nucleotides, the CDR3 is TGTGCCACAGCGGGGGGTAGCAAAAAAGAGACCCAGTACTTC. This codes for CATAGGSKKETQYF.